This record covers a single T cell receptor beta chain. Cohorts were determined from participant-reported clinical history. The sample is drawn from a study of blood T cell repertoires in COVID-19. Study in general: PBMCs, B-cell-depleted T cells, or T cells provided the cDNA or gDNA that made up the material.

TCRdb's table, derived via immunoSEQ multiplex PCR, lists solely in-frame clones and lacks some. The data show some 220,000 clones, 75% to 90% seen once. CDR3 length: 15 residues. The germline V and J ends were trimmed by 2 bases and 6 bases, with 14 bases remaining between them. CDR1 LGHDT and CDR2 YNNKEL come from the germline V gene (reference sequence). The specimen was PBMCs or T cells enriched from blood (not recorded which). The chain uses TRBV3-1 (or the pseudogene TRBV3-2) and TRBJ2-4; a weak D match, TRBD1 (6 bases). The TCR sequence derives from a woman under 30 in a cohort exposed to, infected with or recovered from COVID-19 (not recorded which). CDR3 residues: CASSQFGSDRNIQYF. In DNA form, the CDR3 reads TGTGCCAGCAGCCAATTTGGTTCGGACAGAAACATTCAGTACTTC.